This TCR beta chain was captured by sequencing in a study of T cells in women clearing cervical HPV infection. Study information: Case blood drawn at lesion detection; control blood after infection cleared.

Dot-blot hybridization genotyped cervical HPV amplified with MY09/MY11 PCR. TCRdb's copy holds only in-frame clones and misses some; the assay was immunoSEQ multiplex PCR. The sample includes under 40,000 clones. The sample comprised blood buffy coat. This TCR came from a woman aged 18 to 75 with a cervical HPV16 infection that either progressed to CIN3+ or cleared (not recorded which).

CDR3: CASTTGTGANVLTF. The DNA read from the CDR3 is TGCGCCAGCACCACAGGGACTGGGGCCAACGTC. The chain carries TRBV5-1 and TRBJ2-6; possibly TRBD1 for D (6 bases). From the germline J gene comes the end of the CDR3, since the read stops 3 residues before it. Deletions cut 6 bases from V and 2 bases from J, with 9 bases between. The CDR3 has 14 amino acids. From germline, CDR1 is SGHRS and CDR2 YFSETQ. The full variable domain, its missing parts supplied by reference TRBV5-1 and TRBJ2-6, is KAGVTQTPRYLIKTRGQQVTLSCSPISGHRSVSWYQQTPGQGLQFLFEYFSETQRNKGNFPGRFSGRQFSNSRSEMNVSTLELGDSALYLCASTTGTGANVLTFGAGSRLTVL.